This passage covers 6 T cell receptor beta chains from one sample sequenced in a study of cytomegalovirus exposure and HLA in healthy donors (dated by TCRdb to 2017 to 2019). The library came from the immunoSEQ multiplex PCR assay. For the multiplex PCR, a mixture combining 60 forward primers for TCR Vbeta segments and 13 reverse primers for TCR Jbeta segments was used. Imported from immuneACCESS, the table was reduced by TCRdb to in-frame sequences with V and J called. These copies leave out some clones; in studies compared against another copy, an unresolved V gene accounts for under half, and the cause of the remainder is not known. Counted in this sample were fewer than 250,000 clones; 79% of them appeared once. Together, the top ten hold roughly 1.4% of the sample. Sequenced material: PBMCs. All receptors come from a woman between 45 and 65 years old in good health and CMV-seronegative.

This sequence joins TRBV4-2 and TRBJ2-1; TRBD2 aligns across 9 bases. With 1 base clipped from V and 5 bases from J, the junction kept 6 bases outside the gene matches. The germline CDR1 and CDR2 sequences are LGHNA and YNFKEQ. The CDR3 sequence is 16 residues long. This chain's CDR3 is CASSQVPSGRNNEQFF. The CDR3 nucleotides read TGTGCCAGCAGCCAAGTGCCAAGCGGGAGGAACAATGAGCAGTTCTTC.

V usage is TRBV11-2 and J usage is TRBJ2-2; 7 nucleotides agree with TRBD1. CDR3 length: 15 amino acids. Trimming removed 6 bases from V and 4 bases from J; junction bases left unmatched: 8. Germline loops: CDR1 SGHAT, CDR2 FQNNGV. The CDR3 DNA reads TGTGCCAGCAGTCGTGACAGGGCGGGCACCGGGGAGCTGTTTTTT. Its protein is CASSRDRAGTGELFF.

The V and J genes are TRBV7-9 and TRBJ1-1; D unresolved. The CDR3 spans 14 residues. Trimming took off 1 base at V and 3 bases at J, with 9 bases between the two ends. Germline assignment: CDR1 SEHNR and CDR2 FQNEAQ (reference sequence). In DNA, the CDR3 is TGTGCCAGCAGCTTAGGGTCGGGATACACTGAAGCTTTCTTT. Its protein is CASSLGSGYTEAFF.

A single count supports this clone. The V gene is TRBV4-2, the J gene TRBJ2-5, with D maybe TRBD1 (6 bases). The closer fit of TRBJ2-7 to the DNA end suggests the J call may be wrong. The CDR3 is made up of 14 amino acids. CDR1 is LGHNA and CDR2 is YNFKEQ in the germline V gene. CDR3 in amino acids: CASSQDNRVDEQYF. The CDR3 DNA reads as TGTGCCAGCAGCCAAGATAACAGGGTGGACGAGCAGTACTTC.

CDR3 sequence reads: CASSDGGGIYGYTF. The CDR3 nucleotides read TGTGCCAGCAGTGACGGGGGAGGAATCTATGGCTACACCTTC. The gene calls are TRBV6-4 and TRBJ1-2; tentatively, D is TRBD1 (5 bases). Germline loops: CDR1 MRHNA, CDR2 SNTAGT. V was shortened by 2 bases and J by 4 bases, with 11 bases between the two germline ends. The CDR3 contains 14 residues.

V and J are TRBV27 and TRBJ2-3, with D perhaps TRBD1 (6 bases). The CDR3 spans 16 residues. The ends were cut back, 7 bases at V and 1 base at J, with 18 bases in the middle. Germline V gene lookup returns CDR1 MNHEY and CDR2 SMNVEV (reference sequence). The CDR3 loop reads CASTKLTGMGTDTQYF. The CDR3 region has the DNA TGTGCCAGCACGAAACTCACAGGGATGGGCACAGATACGCAGTATTTT.